This is a list of T cell receptor beta chains from one sample in a study of cytomegalovirus exposure and HLA in healthy donors. TCRdb's table, derived via immunoSEQ multiplex PCR, lists solely in-frame clones and lacks some. The profile shows fewer than 100,000 clones, roughly 80% of them singletons. The specimen sequenced was PBMCs. The receptors shown here come from a man between 60 and 75 years old in good health and CMV-seropositive. The CDR3 runs from the conserved cysteine through the conserved F or W. The order of the fields is clone size, D gene, V gene, J gene, CDR3 protein, CDR3 DNA. The D gene is left open where the match is weak. A row's size may be missing; if present it is once, few, many or a size class.

abundance: .
d_gene: .
v_gene: TRBV19
j_gene: TRBJ1-2
CDR3aa: CASSSRLTNYGYTF
CDR3nt: TGTGCCAGTAGTTCGAGGTTGACTAACTATGGCTACACCTTC

abundance: few
d_gene: TRBD1
v_gene: TRBV4-3
j_gene: TRBJ2-7
CDR3aa: CASSQAWTGSYEQYF
CDR3nt: TGCGCCAGCAGCCAAGCTTGGACAGGATCCTACGAGCAGTACTTC

abundance: .
d_gene: TRBD1
v_gene: TRBV5-8
j_gene: TRBJ2-2
CDR3aa: CASSSRDRTDTGELFF
CDR3nt: TGTGCCAGCAGCTCCCGGGACAGGACCGACACCGGGGAGCTGTTTTTT

abundance: .
d_gene: TRBD1
v_gene: TRBV4-1
j_gene: TRBJ1-2
CDR3aa: CASSPGTGWRYGYTF
CDR3nt: TGCGCCAGCAGTCCCGGGACAGGGTGGAGATATGGCTACACCTTC

abundance: .
d_gene: .
v_gene: TRBV12-5
j_gene: TRBJ1-1
CDR3aa: CASGWGVMNTEAFF
CDR3nt: TGTGCTAGTGGTTGGGGGGTTATGAACACTGAAGCTTTCTTT

abundance: once
d_gene: TRBD2
v_gene: TRBV6-5
j_gene: TRBJ2-1
CDR3aa: CASSYEQAGLGEQFF
CDR3nt: TGTGCCAGCAGTTACGAGCAGGCGGGACTAGGAGAGCAGTTCTTC

abundance: .
d_gene: TRBD1
v_gene: TRBV5-1
j_gene: TRBJ2-7
CDR3aa: CASSPGDRAYEQYF
CDR3nt: TGCGCCAGCAGCCCGGGGGACAGGGCCTACGAGCAGTACTTC

abundance: .
d_gene: .
v_gene: TRBV13
j_gene: TRBJ2-7
CDR3aa: CASSLGGVAYEQYF
CDR3nt: TGTGCCAGCAGCTTAGGAGGGGTGGCCTACGAGCAGTACTTC

abundance: .
d_gene: .
v_gene: TRBV5-5
j_gene: TRBJ2-5
CDR3aa: CASSLKAHPETQYF
CDR3nt: TGTGCCAGCAGCTTGAAAGCCCACCCGGAGACCCAGTACTTC

abundance: .
d_gene: TRBD2
v_gene: TRBV30
j_gene: TRBJ2-1
CDR3aa: CAWSAASGGADEQFF
CDR3nt: TGTGCCTGGAGTGCCGCTAGCGGGGGGGCCGATGAGCAGTTCTTC